These 15 T cell receptor beta chains came from one sample sequenced in a study of blood T cell repertoires in COVID-19. Measured with immunoSEQ multiplex PCR; TCRdb has only the in-frame clones, and not every one. The sample has some 64,000 clones, approximately 75% seen once; the top ten hold approximately 6%. The sequencing sample was made of peripheral blood. The receptors derive from a woman aged 60-70 years with acute or convalescent COVID-19.

The chain carries TRBV29-1 and TRBJ1-2, with D perhaps TRBD1 (6 bases). Trimming left V 4 bases short and J 1 base short, with 19 bases between. The CDR3 is 16 amino acids. Germline CDR1 is SQVTM and CDR2 is ANQGSEA. The CDR3: CSVGSPLAGDNYGYTF. In nucleotides, the CDR3 is TGCAGCGTTGGTTCCCCTCTGGCAGGGGATAACTATGGCTACACCTTC.

The V call is TRBV18, the J call TRBJ1-1; D remains unclear. Germline-derived CDR1 and CDR2 are KGHSH and LQKENI. This CDR3 is 14 amino acids long. V was cut by 3 bases and J by 1 base, with 9 bases left in between. This CDR3 reads CASSPWAQNTEAFF. The CDR3 region has the DNA TGTGCCAGCTCACCGTGGGCCCAGAACACTGAAGCTTTCTTT.

This clone appeared a few times. The CDR3: CASRSLYRVNANQPQHF. The CDR3 DNA reads as TGTGCAAGTCGCTCTCTATATCGCGTAAATGCGAATCAGCCCCAGCATTTT. The chain carries TRBV12-2 and TRBJ1-5. TRBV12-2 is designated a pseudogene. The CDR3 sequence is 17 residues long.

A few counts support this clone. The chain uses TRBV7-3 and TRBJ2-2, with 13 bases matching TRBD2. Germline loops: CDR1 SGHTA, CDR2 FQGTGA. The CDR3 length is 17 residues. The V segment lost 2 bases and the J segment 2 bases; nucleotides outside the gene matches: 2. In DNA form, the CDR3 reads TGTGCCAGCAGCTTAGGACTAGCGGGGGCTAACACCGGGGAGCTGTTTTTT. This translates into CASSLGLAGANTGELFF.

The CDR3 DNA sequence: TGTGCCAGCAGGTCCACTAGCGGGCTCACAGATACGCAGTATTTT. Translated, it gives CASRSTSGLTDTQYF. The V and J genes are TRBV6-5 and TRBJ2-3; 9 positions agree with TRBD2. Trimming at V came to 6 bases and at J to 2 bases, leaving 6 bases not matched to a gene. CDR1 MNHEY and CDR2 SVGAGI come from the germline V gene. CDR3 length: 15 amino acids.

The chain links TRBV28 to TRBJ1-3; D gene unclear. The V gene lost 2 bases and the J gene lost 0 bases, with 8 bases spanning the gap. The germline V gene encodes CDR1 MDHEN and CDR2 SYDVKM. The CDR3 is 15 residues long. The CDR3 loop is CASSLGGSSGNTIYF. The CDR3, as DNA: TGTGCCAGCAGTTTAGGCGGGAGCTCTGGAAACACCATATATTTT.

The chain joins TRBV29-1 to TRBJ1-2; 7 bases are a match to TRBD1. Germline V gene sequence: CDR1 SQVTM, CDR2 ANQGSEA. V lost 2 bases to trimming and J lost 5 bases; unmatched junction nucleotides: 5. The CDR3 is 13 amino acids. The CDR3 protein is CSVEPDRRYGYTF. Written as DNA, the CDR3 is TGCAGCGTTGAACCGGACAGGCGGTATGGCTACACCTTC.

The chain joins TRBV6-1 to TRBJ1-5, with TRBD1 matching over 7 bases. Germline CDR1 reads MNHNS; CDR2 reads SASEGT. Germline trimming cut 4 bases from V and 6 bases from J; bases unmatched to any gene: 12. This CDR3 region has 16 residues. The CDR3 coding sequence is TGTGCCAGCAGTGCCCGATGGGCAGGGGGTAGTCAGCCCCAGCATTTT. Protein sequence: CASSARWAGGSQPQHF.

This clone has only one observation. V usage is TRBV20-1 and J usage is TRBJ2-7, with D possibly being TRBD2 (6 bases). Trimming removed 5 bases from V and 4 bases from J, with 9 bases in between. The length of the CDR3 is 11 residues. CDR1 is DFQATT, CDR2 SNEGSKA, per germline (reference sequence). The CDR3 sequence: CSALGSYEQYF. The CDR3, as DNA: TGCAGTGCTCTCGGGAGTTACGAGCAGTACTTC.

The chain is built from TRBV7-6 and TRBJ1-4; D possibly corresponds to TRBD1 (6 bases). This CDR3 contains 15 residues. Trimming left V 2 bases short and J 8 bases short, with 15 bases between. Germline CDR1 SGHVS, CDR2 FNYEAQ. The CDR3 protein is CASSLLVAGAEKLFF. The CDR3 coding sequence is TGTGCCAGCAGCTTATTGGTGGCAGGGGCCGAAAAACTGTTTTTT. The full variable domain, with the rest looked up from reference TRBV7-6 and TRBJ1-4, is GAGVSQSPRYKVTKRGQDVALRCDPISGHVSLYWYRQALGQGPEFLTYFNYEAQQDKSGLPNDRFSAERPEGSISTLTIQRTEQRDSAMYRCASSLLVAGAEKLFFGSGTQLSVL.

In its sample, this clone was seen once. The J gene is TRBJ1-2, the V gene TRBV7-2; D not resolved. Per the germline V gene, CDR1 is SGHTA and CDR2 is FQGNSA. Trimming removed 5 bases from V and 4 bases from J, with 17 bases in between. CDR3 length equals 15 residues. The CDR3 region has the DNA TGTGCCAGCAGCACCCGCGGGCTGGTTAGCTATGGCTACACCTTC. It codes for CASSTRGLVSYGYTF.

As DNA, the CDR3 is TGTGCCAGCAGCGGCAGGGACTCTGGAAACACCATATATTTT. This encodes CASSGRDSGNTIYF. V and J are TRBV9 and TRBJ1-3; D might be TRBD1 (5 bases). The CDR3 length is 14 residues. The V end lost 3 bases, the J end lost 0 bases, and 7 bases lay between the germline ends. Germline CDR1 is SGDLS and CDR2 is YYNGEE. Filled out from reference TRBV9 and TRBJ1-3, the complete variable domain reads DSGVTQTPKHLITATGQRVTLRCSPRSGDLSVYWYQQSLDQGLQFLIQYYNGEERAKGNILERFSAQQFPDLHSELNLSSLELGDSALYFCASSGRDSGNTIYFGEGSWLTVV.

The chain uses TRBV4-1 and TRBJ1-5; 9 bases line up with TRBD1. The V gene's germline CDR1 is MGHRA and CDR2 YSYEKL. The CDR3 consists of 16 residues. V was pared by 1 base and J by 6 bases, with 7 bases of the junction left unmatched. The CDR3 loop reads CASSQGRGDRVQPQHF. CDR3 nucleotide sequence: TGCGCCAGCAGCCAAGGAAGGGGGGACAGGGTTCAGCCCCAGCATTTT.

The genes are TRBV7-8 and TRBJ2-7, with 7 bases fitting TRBD1. The CDR3 length is 17 residues. Germline loops: CDR1 SGHVS, CDR2 FQNEAQ. V shed 5 bases and J 0 bases; nucleotides not matched to a gene: 13. DNA for the CDR3: TGTGCCAGCAGCCTGTTCGCCCAACAGGGGTTCTCCTACGAGCAGTACTTC. Protein sequence: CASSLFAQQGFSYEQYF.

This chain joins TRBV7-3 and TRBJ1-5; D gene unclear. This CDR3 region has 13 residues. Germline V CDR1 and CDR2: SGHTA, FQGTGA. Trimming cost V 6 bases and J 5 bases, with 11 bases left between them. The CDR3 coding sequence is TGTGCCAGCAGTCCATATGCGGATCAGCCCCAGCATTTT. Residues: CASSPYADQPQHF. The variable domain in full, completed from reference TRBV7-3 and TRBJ1-5, reads GAGVSQTPSNKVTEKGKYVELRCDPISGHTALYWYRQSLGQGPEFLIYFQGTGAADDSGLPNDRFFAVRPEGSVSTLKIQRTERGDSAVYLCASSPYADQPQHFGDGTRLSIL.